This record concerns one T cell receptor beta chain sequence. The sample comes from a study of blood T cell repertoires in COVID-19. The overall study: The study drew acute and convalescent COVID-19 samples from the United States, Italy and Spain. From T cells, B-cell-depleted T cells, or PBMCs came the material, which was cDNA or gDNA.

In the source study's methods: Cell counts per sample came from amplifying reference gene primers. Clones were sequenced by immunoSEQ multiplex PCR, and TCRdb holds only the in-frame ones, with some missing. V and J calls and clone size follow that table, whereas D and trimming were derived from the DNA. The data contain about 330,000 clones, 65% to 85% of them singletons. The sequencing sample was made of peripheral blood. This receptor was identified in a woman between 50 and 59 years old with acute or convalescent COVID-19.

CDR3 loop: CASSLSGDGGAGSPLHF. In DNA form, the CDR3 reads TGTGCCAGCAGCTTGAGCGGGGACGGGGGCGCAGGATCACCCCTCCACTTT. This chain links TRBV5-4 with TRBJ1-6, with D possibly matching TRBD1 (6 bases). The V end lost 1 base, the J end lost 10 bases, and 21 bases lay between the germline ends. Germline V lookup: CDR1 SGHNT, CDR2 YYREEE (reference sequence). The CDR3 is 17 amino acids.